This paragraph reports one TCR beta chain. The length of the CDR3 is 17 residues. The germline gives CDR1 SGHTA, CDR2 FQGTGA. Trimming removed 1 base at V and 4 bases at J, with 14 bases between. The data derive from a study of blood T cell repertoires in COVID-19. This table comes from immunoSEQ multiplex PCR, and its TCRdb copy is limited to in-frame clones, with some not included. The sample yields a few hundred thousand clones, about 82% seen once. This sequence was found in a human donor in a cohort sampled during active COVID-19. The sample taken for sequencing was peripheral blood. The chain is built from TRBV7-3 and TRBJ2-6; maybe TRBD2 (5 bases). The CDR3 loop reads CASSLNPGPGGANVLTF. In DNA, the CDR3 is TGTGCCAGCAGCTTAAACCCGGGTCCGGGAGGGGCCAACGTCCTGACTTTC.